This T cell receptor (beta chain) appears in the sequencing data of a study of tumor and adjacent non-tumor tissue in lung cancer. The library came from three nested PCR rounds adapted from ARM-PCR protocols. TCRdb reanalysed the multiplex PCR reads using MiXCR and keeps one entry per CDR3 protein. The sample contains around 200,000 distinct CDR3 sequences, around 70% of which appear only once. RNA was extracted from bulk tissue without any cell sorting. Remarks on this clonotype: This may be a read error, as it is one base from a much larger clone.

The CDR3 covers 13 residues. Trimming removed 6 bases from V and 4 bases from J, with 15 bases in between. Germline CDR1 reads DFQATT; CDR2 reads SNEGSKA (reference sequence). This TCR was recovered from a man in his sixties with non-small cell lung cancer. The sequencing sample was made of lung tumor tissue. The chain couples TRBV20-1 to TRBJ1-2, with a possible D match to TRBD1 (5 bases). In nucleotides, the CDR3 is TGCAGTGCGAACCGACGGGGGGGCTATGGCTACACCTTC. Protein product: CSANRRGGYGYTF.